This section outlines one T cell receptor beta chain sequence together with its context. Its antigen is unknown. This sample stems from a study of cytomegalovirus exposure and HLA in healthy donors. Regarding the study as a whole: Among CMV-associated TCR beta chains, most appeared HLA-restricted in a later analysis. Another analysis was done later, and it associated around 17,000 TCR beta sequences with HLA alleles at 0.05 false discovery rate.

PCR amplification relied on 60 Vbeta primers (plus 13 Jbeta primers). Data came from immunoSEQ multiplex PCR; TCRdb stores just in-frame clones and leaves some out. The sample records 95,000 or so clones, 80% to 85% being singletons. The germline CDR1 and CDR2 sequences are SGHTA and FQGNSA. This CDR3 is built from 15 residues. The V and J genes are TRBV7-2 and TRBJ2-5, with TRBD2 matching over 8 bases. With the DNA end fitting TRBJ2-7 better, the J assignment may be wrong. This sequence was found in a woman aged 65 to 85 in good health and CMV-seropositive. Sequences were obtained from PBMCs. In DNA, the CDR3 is TGTGCCAGCAGTCGAACACTAGCGGCATCCTACGAGCAGTACTTC. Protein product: CASSRTLAASYEQYF.